The 12 T cell receptor beta chains listed next were all sequenced from one sample in a study of cytomegalovirus exposure and HLA in healthy donors. Vbeta (60) and Jbeta (13) primers were used in the PCR. Clones were sequenced by immunoSEQ multiplex PCR, and TCRdb holds only the in-frame ones, with some missing. The data hold under 200,000 clones, with approximately 67% observed a single time. Sequencing was performed on PBMCs. These TCRs come from a woman under 30 in good health and CMV-seropositive.

This clone was detected a few times. It is likely a read error, because the conserved phenylalanine at the end of the CDR3 is missing. Because the CDR3's place on the DNA is in doubt, the DNA is left out and the CDR3 is given as listed by TCRdb. V is TRBV7-9 and J is TRBJ1-2; the D call of TRBD1 is as the table states it, not checked on the DNA. Germline V gives CDR1 SEHNR, CDR2 FQNEAQ (reference sequence). Inclusive of both ends, the CDR3 amounts to 13 amino acids. The CDR3 reads CASSYLEAGPTII.

There are a few counts of this clone. This CDR3 reads CASRTLGGGSNNEKLFF. CDR3 nucleotide sequence: TGTGCCAGCAGAACCCTAGGGGGGGGGAGTAATAATGAAAAACTGTTTTTT. The rearrangement uses TRBV27 and TRBJ1-4; weak D call: TRBD1 (6 bases). V lost 6 bases to trimming and J lost 4 bases, with 21 bases between them. The CDR3 covers 17 residues. CDR1 and CDR2 from the germline V gene are MNHEY and SMNVEV (reference sequence).

The sample holds a few counts of this clone. In nucleotides, the CDR3 is TGTGCCAGCAGCCTCCAGGGAATAGGCACTGAAGCTTTCTTT. Protein sequence: CASSLQGIGTEAFF. The rearrangement links TRBV7-9 to TRBJ1-1; TRBD1 is a possible D gene (5 bases). Trimming cost V 5 bases and J 4 bases, with 14 bases left between them. The length of the CDR3 is 14 residues. Germline loops: CDR1 SEHNR, CDR2 FQNEAQ (reference sequence).

This clone was seen a handful of times. The chain carries TRBV5-1 and TRBJ1-1; 7 nucleotides align to TRBD1. Per germline, CDR1 SGHRS and CDR2 YFSETQ. The CDR3 has 13 amino acids. V shed 4 bases, J shed 8 bases, and the junction held 8 bases outside the gene matches. CDR3 nucleotide sequence: TGCGCCAGCAGCATAGGGACAGCTTGGGAAGCTTTCTTT. It specifies CASSIGTAWEAFF.

J is TRBJ2-1 and V is TRBV11-3, with D tentatively TRBD2 (5 bases). The CDR3 spans 16 residues. CDR1 and CDR2 from the germline V gene are SGHNT and YENEEA. Trimming shortened V by 2 bases and J by 0 bases, and 11 bases separated the two germline ends. Here the CDR3 DNA reads TGTGCCAGCAGCTTAATGGACTTCAGCTCCTACAATGAGCAGTTCTTC. It yields the protein CASSLMDFSSYNEQFF.

The J gene is TRBJ2-5, the V gene TRBV10-2, with 8 nucleotides matching TRBD2. V gave up 6 bases and J gave up 4 bases; unmatched junction bases: 4. This CDR3 comprises 13 residues. Germline V gives CDR1 WSHSY, CDR2 SAAADI. CDR3 sequence: CASRTGLVETQYF. The CDR3 DNA reads TGCGCCAGCAGGACGGGACTAGTAGAGACCCAGTACTTC.

Details on this clone: The junction departs from germline at one end; a sequencing error may be responsible. This chain joins TRBV7-9 and TRBJ1-2, with TRBD1 as a possible D gene (6 bases). Germline V gene data show CDR1 as SEHNR and CDR2 as FQNEAQ (reference sequence). The CDR3 consists of 19 residues. The CDR3 DNA reads TGTCCCAGCAGCCACAAGAACCCTGGACAGAGTTATTCCTCCTATGGCTACACCTTC. Translating it yields CPSSHKNPGQSYSSYGYTF.

J is TRBJ1-2 and V is TRBV4-2, with D perhaps TRBD1 (5 bases). V was pared by 0 bases and J by 5 bases, with 10 bases between. The CDR3 is made up of 14 amino acids. The germline CDR1 and CDR2 sequences are LGHNA and YNFKEQ. For the CDR3, the DNA is TGTGCCAGCAGCCAAGATGCCAGGGAATATGGCTACACCTTC. Translation: CASSQDAREYGYTF.

This chain uses TRBV27 with TRBJ1-2; TRBD1 agrees at 9 bases. Germline lookup yields CDR1 MNHEY and CDR2 SMNVEV (reference sequence). Trimming cost V 5 bases and J 4 bases; bases outside gene matches: 11. This CDR3 comprises 16 residues. The DNA of the CDR3 is TGTGCCAGCAGTGGACAGGGGACCTCCTCCAGCTATGGCTACACCTTC. Translating it yields CASSGQGTSSSYGYTF.

This clone was observed a handful of times. The chain recombines TRBV19 with TRBJ2-1; D possibly corresponds to TRBD2 (6 bases). The CDR3 has 12 amino acids. Germline CDR1 LNHDA, CDR2 SQIVND (reference sequence). V lost 10 bases, J lost 7 bases, and 14 bases lay in between. CDR3 DNA sequence: TGTGCCACCGCCGGGACTTCTAATGAGCAGTTCTTC. It yields the protein CATAGTSNEQFF.

The rearrangement links TRBV30 to TRBJ1-4; TRBD1 agrees at 8 bases. The CDR3 contains 15 residues. CDR1 GTSNPN and CDR2 SVGIG come from the germline V gene (reference sequence). The ends lost 3 bases at V and 5 bases at J; junction bases unmatched: 8. The CDR3 coding sequence is TGTGCCTGGAGGCCCCGGACAGGGTGGAATGAAAAACTGTTTTTT. As protein: CAWRPRTGWNEKLFF.

The genes are TRBV27 and TRBJ2-7, with D hard to call. Trimming took off 6 bases at V and 2 bases at J, with 11 bases between the two ends. The CDR3 runs 13 residues. Germline V lookup: CDR1 MNHEY, CDR2 SMNVEV (reference sequence). CDR3 residues: CASSPIMAYEQYF. In DNA, the CDR3 is TGTGCCAGCAGCCCTATTATGGCCTACGAGCAGTACTTC.